One T cell receptor (beta chain) is described in this entry. Antigen specificity is unknown. This entry is derived from a study of T cells after yellow fever vaccination. Whole-study findings and limits: Though it reached lower strength, the secondary response hit its peak faster, day 5 versus 15.

Trimming pared 5 bases from V and 5 bases from J, leaving 19 bases between. Germline V gene sequence: CDR1 SGHTA, CDR2 FQGTGA. The CDR3 has 16 amino acids. 5'RACE template switching generated TCR cDNA, adding a universal primer site and UMIs. MiXCR, applied by TCRdb to the 5' RACE reads, yields one record per CDR3 protein. The sample yields hundreds of thousands of distinct CDR3 sequences, about 19% seen once. This receptor was taken from a man aged 18 to 30 who received the YFV17D yellow fever vaccine. Sequencing was performed on PBMCs, taken before the yellow fever booster vaccination. This rearrangement joins TRBV7-3 to TRBJ2-1, with D possibly TRBD2 on 7 matching bases. Here the CDR3 reads CASSPVRGAGHNEQFF. In nucleotides, the CDR3 is TGTGCCAGCAGCCCCGTACGGGGGGCGGGGCACAATGAGCAGTTCTTC.